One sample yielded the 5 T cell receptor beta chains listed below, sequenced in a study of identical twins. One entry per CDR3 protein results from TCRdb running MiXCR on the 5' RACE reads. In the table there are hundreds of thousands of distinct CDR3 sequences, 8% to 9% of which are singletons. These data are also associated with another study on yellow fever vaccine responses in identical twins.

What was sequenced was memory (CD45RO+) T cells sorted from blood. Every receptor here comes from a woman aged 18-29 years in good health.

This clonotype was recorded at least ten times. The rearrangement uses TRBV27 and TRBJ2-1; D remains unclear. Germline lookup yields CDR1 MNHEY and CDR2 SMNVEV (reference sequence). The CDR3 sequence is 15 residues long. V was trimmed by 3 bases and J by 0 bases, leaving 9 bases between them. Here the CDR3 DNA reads TGTGCCAGCAGTTTGGGGAAACCCTCCTACAATGAGCAGTTCTTC. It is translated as CASSLGKPSYNEQFF.

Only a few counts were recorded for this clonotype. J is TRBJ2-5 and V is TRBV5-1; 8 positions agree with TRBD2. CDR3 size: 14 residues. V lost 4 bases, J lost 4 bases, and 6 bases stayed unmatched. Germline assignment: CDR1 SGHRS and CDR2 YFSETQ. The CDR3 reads CASSHEAGGETQYF. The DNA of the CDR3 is TGCGCCAGCAGCCACGAGGCGGGGGGAGAGACCCAGTACTTC.

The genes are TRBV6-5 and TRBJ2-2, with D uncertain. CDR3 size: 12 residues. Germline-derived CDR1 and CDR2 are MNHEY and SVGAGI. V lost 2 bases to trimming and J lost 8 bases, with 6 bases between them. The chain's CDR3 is CASSYLQGELFF. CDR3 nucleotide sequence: TGTGCCAGCAGTTACCTCCAAGGGGAGCTGTTTTTT.

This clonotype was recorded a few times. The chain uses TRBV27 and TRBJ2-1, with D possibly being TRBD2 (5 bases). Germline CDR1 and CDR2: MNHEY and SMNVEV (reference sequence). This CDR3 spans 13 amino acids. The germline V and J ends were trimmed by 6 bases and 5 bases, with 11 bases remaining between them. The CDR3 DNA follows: TGTGCCAGCAGACGCGGACTCGACAATGAGCAGTTCTTC. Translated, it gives CASRRGLDNEQFF.

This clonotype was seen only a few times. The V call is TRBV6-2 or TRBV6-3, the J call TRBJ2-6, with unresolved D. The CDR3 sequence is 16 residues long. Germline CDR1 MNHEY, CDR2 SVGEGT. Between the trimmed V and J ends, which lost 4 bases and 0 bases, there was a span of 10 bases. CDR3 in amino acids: CASSLNGLSGANVLTF. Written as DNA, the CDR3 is TGTGCCAGCAGTTTGAATGGCCTCTCTGGGGCCAACGTCCTGACTTTC.